This TCR beta chain was identified in a study of control samples from healthy donors and cancer patients. Clones were read by immunoSEQ multiplex PCR, and TCRdb kept only the in-frame ones, dropping some. The repertoire consists of some 150,000 clones, with about nine tenths occurring once and the leading ten covering 3.2%. The sample consisted of blood. This TCR was sampled from a man under 40 in good health.

CDR3 sequence reads: CASSMGLQVNEQFF. CDR3 DNA: TGTGCCAGTAGTATGGGTCTACAAGTCAATGAGCAGTTCTTC. The chain is built from TRBV19 and TRBJ2-1; D is ambiguous. V lost 3 bases and J 6 bases, leaving 12 bases between the germline ends. CDR1 and CDR2 (germline): LNHDA, SQIVND (reference sequence). The CDR3 is made up of 14 amino acids.